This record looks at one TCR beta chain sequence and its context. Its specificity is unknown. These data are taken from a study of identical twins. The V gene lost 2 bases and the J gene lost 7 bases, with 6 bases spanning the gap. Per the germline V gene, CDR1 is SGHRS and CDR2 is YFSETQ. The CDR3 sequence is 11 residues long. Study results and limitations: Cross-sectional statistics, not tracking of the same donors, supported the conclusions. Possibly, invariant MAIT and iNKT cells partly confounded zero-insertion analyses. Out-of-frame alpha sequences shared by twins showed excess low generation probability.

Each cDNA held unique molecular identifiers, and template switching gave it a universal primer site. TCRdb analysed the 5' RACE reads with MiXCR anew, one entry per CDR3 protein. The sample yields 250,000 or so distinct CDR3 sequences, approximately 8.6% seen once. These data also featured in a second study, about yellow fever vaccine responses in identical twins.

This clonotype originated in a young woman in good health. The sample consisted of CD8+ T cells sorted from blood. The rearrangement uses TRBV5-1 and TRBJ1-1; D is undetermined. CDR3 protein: CASSFGVEAFF. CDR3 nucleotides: TGCGCCAGCAGCTTCGGAGTTGAAGCTTTCTTT.